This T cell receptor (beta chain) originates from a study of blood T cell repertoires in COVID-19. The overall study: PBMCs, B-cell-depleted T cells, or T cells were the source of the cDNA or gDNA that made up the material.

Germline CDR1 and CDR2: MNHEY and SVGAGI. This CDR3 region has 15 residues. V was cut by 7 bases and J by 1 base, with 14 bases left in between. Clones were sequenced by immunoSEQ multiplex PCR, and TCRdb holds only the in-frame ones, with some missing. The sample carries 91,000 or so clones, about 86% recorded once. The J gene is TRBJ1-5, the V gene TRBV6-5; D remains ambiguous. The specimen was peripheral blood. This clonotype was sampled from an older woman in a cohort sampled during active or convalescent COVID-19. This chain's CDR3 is CASTPSVGSNQPQHF. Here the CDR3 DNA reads TGTGCCAGCACCCCTTCCGTTGGCAGCAATCAGCCCCAGCATTTT.